This TCR beta chain stems from a study of memory CD4+ T cells and cytomegalovirus serostatus. The assay was immunoSEQ multiplex PCR, and TCRdb's table has in-frame clones only and misses some. This table holds 45,000 to 60,000 clones, approximately 74% found once. The length of the CDR3 is 14 residues. The V gene end was trimmed by 1 base and the J gene end by 6 bases; junction bases not matched to a gene: 6. The germline gives CDR1 SGHAT, CDR2 FQNNGV. The sort gate was single viable CD3+CD4+CD8-CD45RO+ cells for memory CD4+ T cells. The source material was memory CD4+ T cells from blood. This chain uses TRBV11-2 with TRBJ2-7, with 7 nucleotides matching TRBD1. The TCR was taken from an adult in good health and CMV-seropositive. The CDR3 loop reads CASSLAGQDPEQYF. The CDR3 DNA sequence: TGTGCCAGCAGCTTAGCAGGACAGGACCCCGAGCAGTACTTC.